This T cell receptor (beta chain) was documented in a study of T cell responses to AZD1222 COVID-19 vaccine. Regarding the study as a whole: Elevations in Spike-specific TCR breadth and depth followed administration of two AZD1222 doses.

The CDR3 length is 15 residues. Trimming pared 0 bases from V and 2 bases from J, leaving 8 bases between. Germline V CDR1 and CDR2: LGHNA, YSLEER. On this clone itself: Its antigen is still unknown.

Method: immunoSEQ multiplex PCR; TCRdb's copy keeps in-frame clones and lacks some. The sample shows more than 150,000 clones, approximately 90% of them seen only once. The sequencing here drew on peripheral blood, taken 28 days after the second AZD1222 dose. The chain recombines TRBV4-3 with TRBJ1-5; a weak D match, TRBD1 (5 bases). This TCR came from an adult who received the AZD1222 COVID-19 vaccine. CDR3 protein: CASSQELGGNQPQHF. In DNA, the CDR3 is TGCGCCAGCAGCCAAGAACTGGGGGGCAATCAGCCCCAGCATTTT.